Shown below are 28 T cell receptor beta chains from a single sample sequenced in a study of blood T cell repertoires in COVID-19 (dated by TCRdb to about 2020). The library relied on the immunoSEQ multiplex PCR assay. TCRdb holds this immuneACCESS table with in-frame rearrangements only. Some clones are missing; in checked studies, unresolved V genes explain under half, and the rest has no known cause. For this sample there are 200,000 to 250,000 clones; just over 85% appear just once. The ten most abundant clones make up 3.8% of the sample. The sample was PBMCs or T cells enriched from blood (not recorded which). These TCRs come from a woman in her thirties or forties with acute COVID-19.

This clone was counted only a few times. This sequence joins TRBV4-1 and TRBJ1-5, with D possibly TRBD1 on 6 matching bases. There are 13 residues in the CDR3. The V end was cut by 8 bases, the J end by 3 bases, with 11 bases between. In germline, CDR1 is MGHRA, CDR2 YSYEKL. For the CDR3, the DNA is TGCGCCAGCGGAAGGGACACCAATCAGCCCCAGCATTTT. It translates to CASGRDTNQPQHF.

J is TRBJ1-6 and V is TRBV28; a possible D gene is TRBD1 (6 bases). CDR3 length equals 13 residues. Germline V lookup: CDR1 MDHEN, CDR2 SYDVKM. V lost 10 bases and J 9 bases, leaving 16 bases between the germline ends. In nucleotides, the CDR3 is TGTGCCATCGCGGGGGGGCAGGGTTCACCCCTCCACTTT. This codes for CAIAGGQGSPLHF.

This rearrangement joins TRBV4-2 to TRBJ1-5; TRBD1 agrees at 8 bases. The CDR3 extends over 17 amino acids. Germline CDR1 and CDR2: LGHNA and YNFKEQ. The trim removed 2 bases at V and 0 bases at J, leaving 6 bases unmatched. The DNA of the CDR3 is TGTGCCAGCAGCCAAACCCTCGGGACAGGTAGCAATCAGCCCCAGCATTTT. This codes for CASSQTLGTGSNQPQHF.

V and J are TRBV3-1 (or the pseudogene TRBV3-2) and TRBJ2-7; 10 bases agree with TRBD2. Germline V gene data show CDR1 as LGHDT and CDR2 as YNNKEL (reference sequence). The CDR3 length is 16 residues. The V and J ends lost 1 base and 0 bases, in that order; junction bases with no gene match: 3. The CDR3 DNA is TGTGCCAGCAGCCAAGGACTAGCGGGTAACTCCTACGAGCAGTACTTC. Its protein product is CASSQGLAGNSYEQYF.

The rearrangement links TRBV7-7 to TRBJ2-1; perhaps TRBD1 as D (6 bases). Trimming cost V 5 bases and J 9 bases, with 17 bases left between them. The CDR3 runs to 14 residues. Germline V lookup: CDR1 SSHAT, CDR2 FNYEAQ (reference sequence). This CDR3 reads CASSPFRGKTEQFF. For the CDR3, the DNA is TGTGCCAGCAGCCCCTTCAGGGGAAAGACTGAGCAGTTCTTC.

The chain recombines TRBV27 with TRBJ2-5; 8 positions match TRBD2. V was clipped by 7 bases and J by 4 bases; unmatched bases: 11. The CDR3 runs to 15 residues. In germline, CDR1 is MNHEY, CDR2 SMNVEV (reference sequence). The CDR3 DNA is TGTGCCAGCACCTCTCTCAGCGGGAGTGGAGAGACCCAGTACTTC. Its protein product is CASTSLSGSGETQYF.

This clone was seen just once. J is TRBJ1-3 and V is TRBV3-1 (or the pseudogene TRBV3-2); D gene uncertain. V was cut by 6 bases and J by 0 bases, with 30 bases left in between. The CDR3 consists of 21 residues. Germline V CDR1 and CDR2: LGHDT, YNNKEL (reference sequence). The CDR3 reads CASSQHASWSRRRSSGNTIYF. The CDR3 DNA follows: TGTGCCAGCAGTCAGCATGCCTCTTGGTCAAGGCGGCGGAGCTCTGGAAACACCATATATTTT.

This clone was detected a few times. This chain uses TRBV7-6 with TRBJ2-1; 11 nucleotides align to TRBD2. CDR3 length: 16 amino acids. The germline CDR1 and CDR2 sequences are SGHVS and FNYEAQ. The V gene end was trimmed by 2 bases and the J gene end by 3 bases; junction bases not matched to a gene: 3. In DNA form, the CDR3 reads TGTGCCAGCAGCTTAACTAGCGGGAGAAGCTACAATGAGCAGTTCTTC. Translation gives CASSLTSGRSYNEQFF. Full variable domain (remainder filled in from reference TRBV7-6 and TRBJ2-1): GAGVSQSPRYKVTKRGQDVALRCDPISGHVSLYWYRQALGQGPEFLTYFNYEAQQDKSGLPNDRFSAERPEGSISTLTIQRTEQRDSAMYRCASSLTSGRSYNEQFFGPGTRLTVL.

The chain employs TRBV15 and TRBJ2-1; 10 nucleotides align to TRBD1. The CDR3 spans 14 residues. V was pared by 4 bases and J by 9 bases, with 6 bases of the junction left unmatched. CDR1 and CDR2 (germline): LNHNV, YYDKDF (reference sequence). The CDR3 protein is CATSNRDRGGEQFF. The CDR3 DNA follows: TGTGCCACCAGCAACCGGGACAGGGGTGGTGAGCAGTTCTTC. The whole variable domain, filled in from reference TRBV15 and TRBJ2-1, reads DAMVIQNPRYQVTQFGKPVTLSCSQTLNHNVMYWYQQKSSQAPKLLFHYYDKDFNNEADTPDNFQSRRPNTSFCFLDIRSPGLGDTAMYLCATSNRDRGGEQFFGPGTRLTVL.

Concerning this clone: One end of the junction varies from germline; a read error may be responsible. The J gene is TRBJ1-2, the V gene TRBV28; D remains unclear. The CDR3 loop spans 12 amino acids. Germline V gene sequence: CDR1 MDHEN, CDR2 SYDVKM. The CDR3 DNA sequence: TGTGCCAGCAGTTTACTCCGCTCCCCCCTTGAGTTC. This encodes CASSLLRSPLEF.

The V gene is TRBV7-3, the J gene TRBJ2-1; 9 bases map to TRBD2. CDR1 SGHTA and CDR2 FQGTGA come from the germline V gene. After removal of 5 bases from V and 2 bases from J, the junction contained 7 bases not matched to a gene. This CDR3 is 16 amino acids long. CDR3 in amino acids: CASSTIAGAAYNEQFF. CDR3 sequence (DNA): TGTGCCAGCAGCACCATAGCGGGAGCGGCCTACAATGAGCAGTTCTTC.

The chain employs TRBV6-2 or TRBV6-3 and TRBJ1-5; no clear D gene. V lost 5 bases and J 1 base, leaving 9 bases between the germline ends. Germline V CDR1 and CDR2: MNHEY, SVGEGT. This CDR3 has 14 residues. CDR3 nucleotides: TGTGCCAGCAGTGCTAGCGCGAGCAATCAGCCCCAGCATTTT. Protein product: CASSASASNQPQHF.

This clone was seen a handful of times. The chain links TRBV27 to TRBJ1-2; TRBD1 is a possible D gene (5 bases). Germline-derived CDR1 and CDR2 are MNHEY and SMNVEV (reference sequence). The V and J ends lost 6 bases and 4 bases respectively, with 15 bases between them. This CDR3 comprises 14 residues. The CDR3 protein is CASSPVGAGYGYTF. DNA of the CDR3: TGTGCCAGCAGCCCCGTAGGGGCTGGCTATGGCTACACCTTC.

The chain combines TRBV10-2 with TRBJ2-1; TRBD2 matches at 10 bases. There are 14 residues in the CDR3. Germline CDR1 WSHSY, CDR2 SAAADI. V trimming: 6 bases; J trimming: 7 bases; junction bases outside the gene matches: 6. CDR3 amino acids: CASRPGLAINEQFF. The CDR3 nucleotides are TGCGCCAGCAGACCGGGACTAGCGATTAATGAGCAGTTCTTC.

Here the CDR3 reads CASSAGQGYGYTF. The CDR3 DNA is TGTGCCAGCAGCGCGGGACAGGGCTATGGCTACACCTTC. The chain uses TRBV2 and TRBJ1-2; 9 nucleotides match TRBD1. Looked up from germline, CDR1 is SNHLY and CDR2 is FYNNEI. The CDR3 spans 13 residues. V lost 6 bases and J lost 4; bases outside the gene matches: 3.

The chain uses TRBV3-1 (or the pseudogene TRBV3-2) and TRBJ2-7, with TRBD2 matching 8 bases. Germline loops: CDR1 LGHDT, CDR2 YNNKEL (reference sequence). V lost 3 bases and J lost 3; bases outside the gene matches: 1. The length of the CDR3 is 13 residues. The CDR3 DNA sequence: TGTGCCAGCAGCCACCTAGCGGGCTACGAGCAGTACTTC. Amino acids: CASSHLAGYEQYF.

The J gene is TRBJ1-1, the V gene TRBV28; 7 positions match TRBD1. The CDR3 length is 16 residues. V was clipped by 6 bases and J by 0 bases; unmatched bases: 10. CDR1 and CDR2 (germline): MDHEN, SYDVKM. This chain's CDR3 is CASSTQGGSMNTEAFF. For the CDR3, the DNA is TGTGCCAGCAGCACCCAGGGGGGCAGCATGAACACTGAAGCTTTCTTT. Together with reference TRBV28 and TRBJ1-1, the CDR3 gives the full variable domain: DVKVTQSSRYLVKRTGEKVFLECVQDMDHENMFWYRQDPGLGLRLIYFSYDVKMKEKGDIPEGYSVSREKKERFSLILESASTNQTSMYLCASSTQGGSMNTEAFFGQGTRLTVV.

This clone occurred once. The V call is TRBV7-3, the J call TRBJ2-5; 9 bases fit TRBD2. With V trimmed by 0 bases and J by 5 bases, 7 bases remained unmatched. CDR3 size: 16 residues. CDR1 and CDR2 from the germline V gene are SGHTA and FQGTGA. CDR3 residues: CASSLTPAGGLETQYF. CDR3 DNA: TGTGCCAGCAGCTTAACCCCGGCGGGAGGGCTTGAGACCCAGTACTTC.

The chain carries TRBV4-1 and TRBJ1-6, with 7 bases lining up with TRBD1. J gave up 7 bases and V 4 bases, and 4 bases lay outside the gene matches. Germline lookup yields CDR1 MGHRA and CDR2 YSYEKL. The CDR3 contains 14 residues. The CDR3 loop is CASSRLTGNSPLHF. In DNA form, the CDR3 reads TGCGCCAGCAGCCGCTTGACAGGGAATTCACCCCTCCACTTT.

The chain uses TRBV19 and TRBJ2-1; no clear D gene. The CDR3 contains 15 residues. Germline values: CDR1 LNHDA, CDR2 SQIVND (reference sequence). The V and J ends lost 0 bases and 0 bases respectively, with 6 bases between them. CDR3 DNA: TGTGCCAGTAGTATAGATGTCCGCTCCTACAATGAGCAGTTCTTC. Amino acids: CASSIDVRSYNEQFF.

The rearrangement joins TRBV19 to TRBJ2-7; TRBD1 matches 9 bases. Unmatched junction bases numbered 3, after V lost 3 bases and J lost 3 bases. CDR3 size: 14 residues. CDR1 is LNHDA, CDR2 SQIVND, per germline (reference sequence). This CDR3 is CASSIGTGLYEQYF. The CDR3 DNA reads TGTGCCAGTAGTATCGGGACAGGGCTCTACGAGCAGTACTTC.

The chain uses TRBV7-9 and TRBJ2-5; 9 nucleotides match TRBD2. Germline V gene sequence: CDR1 SEHNR, CDR2 FQNEAQ (reference sequence). The CDR3 is 15 amino acids. J was trimmed by 4 bases and V by 5 bases; bases with no gene match: 8. CDR3 residues: CASSPPGLARETQYF. As DNA, the CDR3 is TGTGCCAGCAGCCCTCCCGGACTAGCGCGAGAGACCCAGTACTTC.

The rearrangement joins TRBV6-5 to TRBJ2-7, with 8 bases that match TRBD2. V lost 0 bases, J lost 0 bases, and 4 bases stayed unmatched. Germline V gives CDR1 MNHEY, CDR2 SVGAGI. There are 16 residues in the CDR3. The CDR3: CASSYSLAGLSYEQYF. DNA of the CDR3: TGTGCCAGCAGTTACTCTCTAGCGGGCCTCTCCTACGAGCAGTACTTC.

The J gene is TRBJ1-1, the V gene TRBV5-6, with 8 bases fitting TRBD1. With V trimmed by 0 bases and J by 5 bases, 9 bases remained unmatched. Looked up from germline, CDR1 is SGHDT and CDR2 is YYEEEE. This CDR3 is 16 amino acids long. CDR3 sequence (DNA): TGTGCCAGCAGCTTGGAGACAGGGGAATTGGTAACTGAAGCTTTCTTT. It codes for CASSLETGELVTEAFF.

The J gene is TRBJ1-5, the V gene TRBV2, with D unresolved. V was shortened by 7 bases and J by 5 bases, with 9 bases between the two germline ends. Germline values: CDR1 SNHLY, CDR2 FYNNEI. The CDR3 is 12 amino acids. CDR3 DNA: TGTGCCAGCAAGGCGGGAGATCAGCCCCAGCATTTT. Its translation is CASKAGDQPQHF.

In its sample, this clone was seen once. The gene calls are TRBV3-1 (or the pseudogene TRBV3-2) and TRBJ1-4; D gene uncertain. There are 13 residues in the CDR3. V dropped 3 bases and J dropped 10 bases, with 12 bases sitting between them. The germline V gene has CDR1 LGHDT and CDR2 YNNKEL (reference sequence). CDR3 region: CASSQLEGGKLFF. The CDR3 nucleotides are TGTGCCAGCAGCCAGCTCGAGGGTGGAAAACTGTTTTTT.

The V and J genes are TRBV28 and TRBJ2-7; D is ambiguous. Deletions cut 7 bases from V and 0 bases from J, with 19 bases between. This CDR3 region has 16 residues. Germline V gene lookup returns CDR1 MDHEN and CDR2 SYDVKM. The CDR3 DNA is TGTGCCAGCACTTCGGTTGACCTGGGCTCCTCCTACGAGCAGTACTTC. Its protein product is CASTSVDLGSSYEQYF.

This chain joins TRBV4-1 and TRBJ1-5; D may be TRBD1 (5 bases). The CDR3 length is 17 residues. Germline-derived CDR1 and CDR2 are MGHRA and YSYEKL. With 1 base removed from V and 5 bases from J, the gap between germline ends came to 18 bases. The CDR3 loop is CASSQVPLRQKDQPQHF. CDR3 bases: TGCGCCAGCAGCCAAGTTCCCCTGCGACAGAAAGATCAGCCCCAGCATTTT.